This T cell receptor (beta chain) is from a study of blood T cell repertoires in COVID-19. Study details: Researchers got acute and convalescent COVID-19 samples from the United States, Italy and Spain.

The ends were cut back, 5 bases at V and 3 bases at J, with 11 bases in the middle. Germline V gives CDR1 SGHNT, CDR2 YENEEA. The CDR3 consists of 14 residues. This table comes from immunoSEQ multiplex PCR, and its TCRdb copy is limited to in-frame clones, with some not included. This table holds tens of thousands of clones, about 79% found once. The sample was peripheral blood. The chain couples TRBV11-3 to TRBJ1-3, with a weak D call TRBD1 (6 bases). This receptor was taken from a woman aged 55 to 70 with acute or convalescent COVID-19. CDR3 bases: TGTGCCAGCAGCCCTGGACAGTTTGGAAACACCATATATTTT. This sequence encodes CASSPGQFGNTIYF.